This T cell receptor beta chain derives from a study of blood T cells in healthy people across ages. Notes on this clonotype: Its antigen is not known.

Healthy individuals of Caucasian origin from Russia, aged roughly 6 to 95, served as donors. Whole-study findings and limits: Among long-lived donors, naive CD4+ cells were more numerous and diversity higher than in aged donors. With age, beta diversity per million T cells declined roughly linearly, significantly by roughly 40.

Sample-barcoded 5' priming and a J-beta primer mix drove a second PCR of roughly 7 to 11 cycles. Researchers report that a template-switch adaptor with 12 random nucleotides tagged each cDNA molecule. TCRdb re-analysed the 5' RACE reads in MiXCR, keeping a single row per CDR3 protein. The sample holds 700,000 or so distinct CDR3 sequences, less than 45% seen once. Germline CDR1 and CDR2: KGHSH and LQKENI. The CDR3 covers 13 residues. V lost 5 bases and J 6 bases, leaving 11 bases between the germline ends. Sample: blood. The chain links TRBV18 to TRBJ2-4; D is possibly TRBD1 (6 bases). The TCR was taken from a man older than 75 in good health. The CDR3 sequence: CASSTVDRNIQYF. DNA of the CDR3: TGTGCCAGCTCAACCGTGGACAGAAACATTCAGTACTTC. The full variable domain, in which reference TRBV18 and TRBJ2-4 provide the parts outside the CDR3, is NAGVMQNPRHLVRRRGQEARLRCSPMKGHSHVYWYRQLPEEGLKFMVYLQKENIIDESGMPKERFSAEFPKEGPSILRIQQVVRGDSAAYFCASSTVDRNIQYFGAGTRLSVL.